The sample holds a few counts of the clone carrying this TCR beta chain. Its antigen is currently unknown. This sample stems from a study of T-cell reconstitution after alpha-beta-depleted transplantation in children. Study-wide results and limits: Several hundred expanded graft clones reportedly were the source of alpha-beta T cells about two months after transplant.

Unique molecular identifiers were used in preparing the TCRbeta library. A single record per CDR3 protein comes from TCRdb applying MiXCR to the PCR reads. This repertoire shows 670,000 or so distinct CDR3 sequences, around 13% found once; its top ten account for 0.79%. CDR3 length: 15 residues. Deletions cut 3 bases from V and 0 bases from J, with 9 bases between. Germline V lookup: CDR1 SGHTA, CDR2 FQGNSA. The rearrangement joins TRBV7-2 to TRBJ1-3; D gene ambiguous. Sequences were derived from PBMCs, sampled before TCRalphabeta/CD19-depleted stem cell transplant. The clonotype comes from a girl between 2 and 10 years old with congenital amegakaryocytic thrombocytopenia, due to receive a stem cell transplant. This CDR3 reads CASSLESSSGNTIYF. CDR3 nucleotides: TGTGCCAGCAGCTTGGAGTCAAGCTCTGGAAACACCATATATTTT.